One T cell receptor beta chain is described in this entry. One entry per CDR3 protein results from TCRdb running MiXCR on the 5' RACE reads. In the table there are hundreds of thousands of distinct CDR3 sequences, just over 7% of which are singletons. Per the germline V gene, CDR1 is LGHDT and CDR2 is YNNKEL (reference sequence). This CDR3 region has 13 residues. V shed 1 base and J shed 15 bases, with 16 bases lying between them. This sample was taken from a study of identical twins. This same sample was also part of a study on yellow fever vaccine responses in identical twins.

Sequencing used PBMCs. This chain joins TRBV3-1 and TRBJ2-1; D possibly corresponds to TRBD2 (5 bases). The sequence came from a young woman in good health. The CDR3 DNA follows: TGTGCCAGCAGCCAAGTACTAGGTGTAAGGCCGTTCTTC. Protein: CASSQVLGVRPFF.